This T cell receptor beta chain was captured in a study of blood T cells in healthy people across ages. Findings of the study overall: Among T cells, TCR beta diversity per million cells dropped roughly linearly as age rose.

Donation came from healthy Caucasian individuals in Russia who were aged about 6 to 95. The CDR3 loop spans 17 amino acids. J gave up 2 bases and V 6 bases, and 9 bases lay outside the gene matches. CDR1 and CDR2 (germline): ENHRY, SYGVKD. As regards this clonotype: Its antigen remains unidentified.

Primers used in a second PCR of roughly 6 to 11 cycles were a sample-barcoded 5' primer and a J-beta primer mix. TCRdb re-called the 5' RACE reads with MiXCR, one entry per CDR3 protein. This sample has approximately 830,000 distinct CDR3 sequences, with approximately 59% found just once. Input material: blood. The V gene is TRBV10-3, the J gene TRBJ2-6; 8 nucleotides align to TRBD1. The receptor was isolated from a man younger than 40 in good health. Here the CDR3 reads CAISPGQDFPGANVLTF. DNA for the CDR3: TGTGCCATCAGCCCGGGACAGGATTTCCCTGGGGCCAACGTCCTGACTTTC.